This T cell receptor (beta chain) is drawn from a study of beta chain features in type 1 diabetes. Regarding this clone: Its specificity is unknown.

The investigators reverse transcribed all of the isolated RNA, so they sequenced expressed TCRB transcripts. Using immunoSEQ multiplex PCR, the repertoire was profiled, and TCRdb retains in-frame clones only, with some absent. The sample has approximately 730,000 clones, about an eighth seen once; the top ten hold less than 0.025%. This CDR3 contains 18 residues. The germline V gene has CDR1 GTSNPN and CDR2 SVGIG (reference sequence). V was shortened by 0 bases and J by 0 bases, with 15 bases between the two germline ends. Study conclusions and caveats: Within each of all four CD4+ subsets, Type 1 diabetes patients had TCRB CDR3s that were moderately but significantly shorter.

Sampling consisted of one heparinised blood draw per donor, averaging about 116 mL. This chain links TRBV30 with TRBJ1-6; D not certain. The clonotype was recovered from a young man with type 1 diabetes. The sample comprised naive CD4+ T cells from blood. As DNA, the CDR3 is TGTGCCTGGAGTGTACTAGGCGGCCCGAGCTCCTATAATTCACCCCTCCACTTT. Amino acids: CAWSVLGGPSSYNSPLHF.